The 29 T cell receptor beta chains given below trace back to one sample, sequenced in a study of cytomegalovirus exposure and HLA in healthy donors. The PCR ran on 60 Vbeta and 13 Jbeta primers. Sequencing used immunoSEQ multiplex PCR; TCRdb keeps in-frame clones, though not all of them. Among some 96,000 clones listed, 77% were seen once. The sample taken for sequencing was PBMCs. Receptors originate from a female donor in good health and CMV-seronegative.

The rearrangement links TRBV6-5 to TRBJ1-5; D uncertain. With 6 bases removed from V and 3 bases from J, the gap between germline ends came to 12 bases. This CDR3 contains 14 residues. Germline values: CDR1 MNHEY, CDR2 SVGAGI. CDR3 nucleotides: TGTGCCAGCAGCCTCTACAGAACCAATCAGCCCCAGCATTTT. Translating gives CASSLYRTNQPQHF.

This chain joins TRBV27 and TRBJ1-5; 7 positions match TRBD1. Germline CDR1 MNHEY, CDR2 SMNVEV (reference sequence). The length of the CDR3 is 14 residues. After removal of 3 bases from V and 7 bases from J, the junction contained 6 bases not matched to a gene. The CDR3 loop is CASSFLQGQQPQHF. CDR3 DNA sequence: TGTGCCAGCAGTTTCCTCCAGGGACAGCAGCCCCAGCATTTT.

This clone was seen once. The CDR3 loop is CASTPGRGEGEQFF. The CDR3 DNA follows: TGTGCCAGTACCCCGGGTAGAGGGGAGGGCGAGCAGTTCTTC. The chain joins TRBV19 to TRBJ2-1; 7 positions agree with TRBD2. Per germline, CDR1 LNHDA and CDR2 SQIVND (reference sequence). There are 14 residues in the CDR3. Trimming at V came to 7 bases and at J to 10 bases, leaving 13 bases not matched to a gene. Together with reference TRBV19 and TRBJ2-1, the CDR3 gives the full variable domain: DGGITQSPKYLFRKEGQNVTLSCEQNLNHDAMYWYRQDPGQGLRLIYYSQIVNDFQKGDIAEGYSVSREKKESFPLTVTSAQKNPTAFYLCASTPGRGEGEQFFGPGTRLTVL.

J is TRBJ2-1 and V is TRBV5-1, with TRBD2 matching 7 bases. CDR1 is SGHRS, CDR2 YFSETQ, per germline. The trim removed 2 bases at V and 3 bases at J, leaving 5 bases unmatched. The CDR3 extends over 15 amino acids. CDR3 sequence (DNA): TGCGCCAGCAGCTTTGGGGGGGGATACTACAATGAGCAGTTCTTC. As protein: CASSFGGGYYNEQFF.

This clone turned up a few times. The chain uses TRBV5-1 and TRBJ2-2; weak D call: TRBD2 (5 bases). From germline, CDR1 is SGHRS and CDR2 YFSETQ. The CDR3 spans 15 residues. Trimming left V 2 bases short and J 5 bases short, with 13 bases between. The DNA for the CDR3 is TGCGCCAGCAGCTTACTAGATCAGAGAACCGGGGAGCTGTTTTTT. Protein: CASSLLDQRTGELFF.

The chain uses TRBV19 and TRBJ1-4; TRBD1 might be the D (6 bases). The germline gives CDR1 LNHDA, CDR2 SQIVND (reference sequence). There are 14 residues in the CDR3. Trimming stripped 4 bases from V and 7 bases from J, with 13 bases between. CDR3 nucleotide sequence: TGTGCCAGTAGTACCGGGGGGCTGGGTGAAAAACTGTTTTTT. This encodes CASSTGGLGEKLFF.

The genes are TRBV9 and TRBJ2-1, with D perhaps matching TRBD2 (6 bases). Deletions cut 0 bases from V and 6 bases from J, with 7 bases between. Germline CDR1 and CDR2: SGDLS and YYNGEE. This CDR3 region has 13 residues. CDR3: CASSVELANEQFF. CDR3 nucleotide sequence: TGTGCCAGCAGCGTAGAACTAGCCAATGAGCAGTTCTTC.

J is TRBJ1-3 and V is TRBV6-1; 7 positions match TRBD1. Germline CDR1 MNHNS, CDR2 SASEGT. The CDR3 is 14 amino acids. After removal of 2 bases from V and 4 bases from J, the junction contained 2 bases not matched to a gene. The CDR3 DNA follows: TGTGCCAGCAGTGAAACAGGGGTGGGAAACACCATATATTTT. Amino acid sequence: CASSETGVGNTIYF.

This clone was seen once. This chain links TRBV5-1 with TRBJ1-1; D gene unclear. The V end was cut by 4 bases, the J end by 0 bases, with 10 bases between. This CDR3 comprises 14 residues. Germline CDR1 reads SGHRS; CDR2 reads YFSETQ. As DNA, the CDR3 is TGCGCCAGCAGCCCCCTTACAGTGAACACTGAAGCTTTCTTT. The encoded protein is CASSPLTVNTEAFF.

V gene TRBV19 combines with J gene TRBJ2-2; TRBD1 is a possible D gene (5 bases). CDR1 LNHDA and CDR2 SQIVND come from the germline V gene (reference sequence). The CDR3 loop spans 15 amino acids. The CDR3 sequence: CVSRQLYPETGELFF. The CDR3, as DNA: TGTGTCAGCCGACAGTTGTACCCCGAGACCGGGGAGCTGTTTTTT.

The chain is built from TRBV20-1 and TRBJ2-7; 9 nucleotides line up with TRBD1. Germline V gene lookup returns CDR1 DFQATT and CDR2 SNEGSKA (reference sequence). The V segment lost 6 bases and the J segment 7 bases; nucleotides outside the gene matches: 4. The CDR3 is 11 residues long. In DNA form, the CDR3 reads TGCAGTGCAGGGACAGGGCGGGAGCAGTACTTC. Amino acid sequence: CSAGTGREQYF.

This clone was seen more than once but under ten times. The rearrangement uses TRBV6-5 and TRBJ2-7, with no clear D. Trimming took off 4 bases at V and 7 bases at J, with 11 bases between the two ends. CDR3 length: 12 amino acids. Germline assignment: CDR1 MNHEY and CDR2 SVGAGI. The CDR3 bases are TGTGCCAGCAGTTCCCCGATGCGAGAGCAGTACTTC. Residues: CASSSPMREQYF.

V is TRBV2 and J is TRBJ2-7, with a tentative D call TRBD1 (5 bases). The V end was cut by 6 bases, the J end by 7 bases, with 25 bases between. This CDR3 spans 16 amino acids. Germline assignment: CDR1 SNHLY and CDR2 FYNNEI. The CDR3 region has the DNA TGTGCCAGCAGCCTCGACAGCCAGAACCTCTCCGGGGAGCAGTACTTC. As protein: CASSLDSQNLSGEQYF.

J is TRBJ1-1 and V is TRBV4-2; 8 positions match TRBD1. The CDR3 has 21 residues. With V trimmed by 0 bases and J by 1 base, 19 bases remained unmatched. The germline gives CDR1 LGHNA, CDR2 YNFKEQ. CDR3 region: CASSQEPFGVEGTGRNTEAFF. The CDR3 DNA sequence: TGTGCCAGCAGCCAAGAGCCCTTCGGGGTGGAGGGGACAGGAAGGAACACTGAAGCTTTCTTT.

V gene TRBV11-2 combines with J gene TRBJ2-7; TRBD2 matches 7 bases. Germline V lookup: CDR1 SGHAT, CDR2 FQNNGV. This CDR3 contains 14 residues. J lost 6 bases, V lost 1 base, and 6 bases had no gene match. The CDR3 region is CASSLVQGGLEQYF. In nucleotides, the CDR3 is TGTGCCAGCAGCTTAGTCCAGGGAGGGCTCGAGCAGTACTTC.

V and J are TRBV5-1 and TRBJ1-6; 8 nucleotides line up with TRBD1. The V gene end was trimmed by 3 bases and the J gene end by 7 bases; junction bases not matched to a gene: 9. Germline loops: CDR1 SGHRS, CDR2 YFSETQ. The length of the CDR3 is 16 residues. The CDR3 DNA is TGCGCCAGCAGCTCGACGACAGGGGCAAGCAATTCACCCCTCCACTTT. Encoded protein: CASSSTTGASNSPLHF.

This clone has just a few counts. This sequence joins TRBV2 and TRBJ1-2; 8 nucleotides agree with TRBD1. CDR1 is SNHLY, CDR2 FYNNEI, per germline. Trimming at V came to 4 bases and at J to 4 bases, leaving 5 bases not matched to a gene. This CDR3 region has 14 residues. The CDR3 DNA sequence: TGTGCCAGCAGTGGACAGGGGATCAGCTATGGCTACACCTTC. Protein product: CASSGQGISYGYTF.

This clone showed up just once. V is TRBV6-1 and J is TRBJ2-3; D possibly corresponds to TRBD1 (5 bases). Deletions cut 4 bases from V and 0 bases from J, with 20 bases between. The CDR3 has 18 amino acids. Germline CDR1 and CDR2: MNHNS and SASEGT. CDR3 region: CASSAFLRGQSSTDTQYF. The CDR3 coding sequence is TGTGCCAGCAGTGCATTTCTGAGAGGACAATCTAGCACAGATACGCAGTATTTT.

The chain has TRBV7-2 and TRBJ2-7; 10 bases fit TRBD1. CDR3 length: 15 amino acids. In germline, CDR1 is SGHTA, CDR2 FQGNSA. Germline trimming cut 5 bases from V and 5 bases from J; bases unmatched to any gene: 9. DNA of the CDR3: TGTGCCAGCAGCGCTTGGGACAGGGGCTACCACGAGCAGTACTTC. As protein: CASSAWDRGYHEQYF. Full variable domain (rest looked up from reference TRBV7-2 and TRBJ2-7): GAGVSQSPSNKVTEKGKDVELRCDPISGHTALYWYRQSLGQGLEFLIYFQGNSAPDKSGLPSDRFSAERTGGSVSTLTIQRTQQEDSAVYLCASSAWDRGYHEQYFGPGTRLTVT.

This sequence joins TRBV6-5 and TRBJ2-7; 9 nucleotides match TRBD1. J gave up 3 bases and V 6 bases, and 6 bases lay outside the gene matches. The CDR3 runs 14 residues. Germline loops: CDR1 MNHEY, CDR2 SVGAGI. CDR3 amino acids: CASSLGTGHYEQYF. CDR3 coding DNA: TGTGCCAGCAGCCTCGGGACAGGGCACTACGAGCAGTACTTC.

The chain links TRBV5-1 to TRBJ2-7; TRBD2 might be the D (6 bases). V was cut by 0 bases and J by 7 bases, with 20 bases left in between. The CDR3 is 16 residues long. Looked up from germline, CDR1 is SGHRS and CDR2 is YFSETQ. CDR3 region: CASSLDGGDPLREQYF. The CDR3, as DNA: TGCGCCAGCAGCTTGGATGGAGGGGACCCCCTACGAGAGCAGTACTTC.

The chain is built from TRBV9 and TRBJ2-7; TRBD1 matches 8 bases. The CDR3 sequence is 15 residues long. The junction had 6 bases not matched to a gene; V was cut back by 4 bases and J by 0 bases. Germline assignment: CDR1 SGDLS and CDR2 YYNGEE. CDR3 amino acids: CASSPRTGPSYEQYF. The CDR3 DNA reads as TGTGCCAGCAGCCCCCGGACAGGGCCCTCCTACGAGCAGTACTTC. The whole variable domain, filled in from reference TRBV9 and TRBJ2-7, reads DSGVTQTPKHLITATGQRVTLRCSPRSGDLSVYWYQQSLDQGLQFLIQYYNGEERAKGNILERFSAQQFPDLHSELNLSSLELGDSALYFCASSPRTGPSYEQYFGPGTRLTVT.

Within the sample, this clone is medium-sized. The chain recombines TRBV7-9 with TRBJ1-1; tentatively, D is TRBD1 (5 bases). The CDR3 spans 13 residues. V lost 7 bases and J lost 7, with 16 bases in between. Germline lookup yields CDR1 SEHNR and CDR2 FQNEAQ (reference sequence). The CDR3 reads CASTPGVGSEAFF. The DNA for the CDR3 is TGTGCCAGCACCCCGGGGGTCGGGAGTGAAGCTTTCTTT.

The chain combines TRBV5-1 with TRBJ2-1; maybe TRBD2 (5 bases). Trimming took off 4 bases at V and 5 bases at J, with 13 bases between the two ends. The CDR3 has 14 amino acids. The germline V gene encodes CDR1 SGHRS and CDR2 YFSETQ. CDR3 nucleotide sequence: TGCGCCAGCAGCGAAAACCGGGAACACAATGAGCAGTTCTTC. It encodes CASSENREHNEQFF. The full variable domain, completed using reference TRBV5-1 and TRBJ2-1, is KAGVTQTPRYLIKTRGQQVTLSCSPISGHRSVSWYQQTPGQGLQFLFEYFSETQRNKGNFPGRFSGRQFSNSRSEMNVSTLELGDSALYLCASSENREHNEQFFGPGTRLTVL.

The genes are TRBV5-6 and TRBJ1-5; D is possibly TRBD1 (6 bases). V lost 2 bases to trimming and J lost 3 bases, with 9 bases between them. There are 14 residues in the CDR3. CDR1 and CDR2 (germline): SGHDT, YYEEEE. Here the CDR3 DNA reads TGTGCCAGCAGCTTTGGGGGCGACAATCAGCCCCAGCATTTT. It yields the protein CASSFGGDNQPQHF. Using reference TRBV5-6 and TRBJ1-5 for the parts outside the CDR3, the full variable domain is DAGVTQSPTHLIKTRGQQVTLRCSPKSGHDTVSWYQQALGQGPQFIFQYYEEEERQRGNFPDRFSGHQFPNYSSELNVNALLLGDSALYLCASSFGGDNQPQHFGDGTRLSIL.

The chain carries TRBV9 and TRBJ2-3, with 12 bases aligning to TRBD2. Losses at the gene ends were 3 bases for V and 4 bases for J; bases not matched to a gene: 6. This CDR3 comprises 16 residues. Germline V gene lookup returns CDR1 SGDLS and CDR2 YYNGEE. The DNA of the CDR3 is TGTGCCAGCAGCGCCTGGACTAGCGGGGTCCCAGATACGCAGTATTTT. Translating gives CASSAWTSGVPDTQYF.

This clone was counted a single time. The CDR3 reads CASRENRLAYGYTF. DNA of the CDR3: TGTGCCAGCAGGGAAAATCGGCTAGCCTATGGCTACACCTTC. The chain employs TRBV2 and TRBJ1-2, with D unclear. The CDR3 runs to 14 residues. V lost 6 bases, J lost 4 bases, and 15 bases lay in between. Germline CDR1 and CDR2: SNHLY and FYNNEI. The complete variable domain, with remaining parts taken from reference TRBV2 and TRBJ1-2, reads EPEVTQTPSHQVTQMGQEVILRCVPISNHLYFYWYRQILGQKVEFLVSFYNNEISEKSEIFDDQFSVERPDGSNFTLKIRSTKLEDSAMYFCASRENRLAYGYTFGSGTRLTVV.

This chain links TRBV7-9 with TRBJ1-5, with 9 nucleotides matching TRBD1. Germline V gives CDR1 SEHNR, CDR2 FQNEAQ (reference sequence). Unmatched junction bases numbered 2, after V lost 0 bases and J lost 2 bases. This CDR3 spans 16 amino acids. CDR3 nucleotides: TGTGCCAGCAGCTTAGCCCGGACAGGGGGCAATCAGCCCCAGCATTTT. Residues: CASSLARTGGNQPQHF.

This clone was picked up a small number of times. The chain uses TRBV5-4 and TRBJ1-1; D is undetermined. Trimming took off 0 bases at V and 1 base at J, with 10 bases between the two ends. Germline CDR1 and CDR2: SGHNT and YYREEE (reference sequence). The CDR3 sequence is 15 residues long. CDR3: CASSLGWRENTEAFF. The DNA for the CDR3 is TGTGCCAGCAGCTTGGGATGGAGGGAGAACACTGAAGCTTTCTTT. Together with reference TRBV5-4 and TRBJ1-1, the CDR3 gives the full variable domain: ETGVTQSPTHLIKTRGQQVTLRCSSQSGHNTVSWYQQALGQGPQFIFQYYREEENGRGNFPPRFSGLQFPNYSSELNVNALELDDSALYLCASSLGWRENTEAFFGQGTRLTVV.